The TCR beta chain described here comes from a study of shared clonotypes between healthy human individuals. Overall study context: CD4 naive and memory got three plates each, CD8 naive two, CD8 memory one. Study conclusions and caveats: Tissues were not sampled, only blood, and their repertoires likely differ. Few donors restricted represented genetic and exposure-history diversity. Non-shared clonotypes displayed generation probabilities falling below those of clonotypes present in all four donors.

In regard to this clone: Antigen unknown.

This CDR3 comprises 15 residues. V was clipped by 4 bases and J by 0 bases, with 13 bases between them. Germline V gives CDR1 LNHDA, CDR2 SQIVND (reference sequence). TCRdb keeps only in-frame clones here, not all; method: immunoSEQ multiplex PCR. The repertoire holds about 600,000 clones, with more than 95% as singletons. The TCR comes from a woman aged 25-40 years in good health. The gene calls are TRBV19 and TRBJ2-7; D call uncertain. Sequencing input: naive CD4+ T cells sorted from blood. Subset meaning: CD45RA+ positively selected. The CDR3: CASSTPHGSSYEQYF. CDR3 DNA: TGTGCCAGTAGTACCCCACACGGTTCCTCCTACGAGCAGTACTTC.